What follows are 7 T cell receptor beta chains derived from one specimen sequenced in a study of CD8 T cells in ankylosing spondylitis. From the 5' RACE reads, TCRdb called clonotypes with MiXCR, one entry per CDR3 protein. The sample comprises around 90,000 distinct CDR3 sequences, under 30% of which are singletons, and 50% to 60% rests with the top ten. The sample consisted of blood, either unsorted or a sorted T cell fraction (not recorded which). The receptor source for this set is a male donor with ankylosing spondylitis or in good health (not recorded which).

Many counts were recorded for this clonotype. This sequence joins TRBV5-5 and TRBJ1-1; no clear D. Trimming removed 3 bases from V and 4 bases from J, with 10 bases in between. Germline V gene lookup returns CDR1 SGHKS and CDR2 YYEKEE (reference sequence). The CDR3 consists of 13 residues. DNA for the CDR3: TGTGCCAGCAGCTCCGGTTTGGCCACTGAAGCTTTCTTT. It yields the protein CASSSGLATEAFF.

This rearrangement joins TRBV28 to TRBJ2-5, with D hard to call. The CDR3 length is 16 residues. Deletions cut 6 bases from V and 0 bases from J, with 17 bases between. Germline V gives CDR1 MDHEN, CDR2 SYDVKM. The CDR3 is CASRPRPGADQETQYF. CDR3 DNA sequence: TGTGCCAGCAGACCTCGTCCAGGAGCAGACCAAGAGACCCAGTACTTC. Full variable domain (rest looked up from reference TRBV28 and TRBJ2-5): DVKVTQSSRYLVKRTGEKVFLECVQDMDHENMFWYRQDPGLGLRLIYFSYDVKMKEKGDIPEGYSVSREKKERFSLILESASTNQTSMYLCASRPRPGADQETQYFGPGTRLLVL.

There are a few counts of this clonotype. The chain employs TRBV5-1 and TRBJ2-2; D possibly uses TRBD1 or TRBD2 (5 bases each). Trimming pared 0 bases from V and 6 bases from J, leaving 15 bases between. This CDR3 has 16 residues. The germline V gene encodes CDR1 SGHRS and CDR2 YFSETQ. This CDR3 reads CASSLDGGLGPGELFF. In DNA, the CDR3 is TGCGCCAGCAGCTTGGATGGGGGATTAGGACCCGGGGAGCTGTTTTTT.

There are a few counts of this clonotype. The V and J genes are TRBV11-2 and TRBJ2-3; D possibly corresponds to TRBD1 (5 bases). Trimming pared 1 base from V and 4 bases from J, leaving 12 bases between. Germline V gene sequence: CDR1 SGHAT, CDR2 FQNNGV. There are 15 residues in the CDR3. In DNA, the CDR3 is TGTGCCAGCAGCTTAGTTAGCAGGGCTGCAGATACGCAGTATTTT. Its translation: CASSLVSRAADTQYF. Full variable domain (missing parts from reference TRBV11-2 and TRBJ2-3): EAGVAQSPRYKIIEKRQSVAFWCNPISGHATLYWYQQILGQGPKLLIQFQNNGVVDDSQLPKDRFSAERLKGVDSTLKIQPAKLEDSAVYLCASSLVSRAADTQYFGPGTRLTVL.

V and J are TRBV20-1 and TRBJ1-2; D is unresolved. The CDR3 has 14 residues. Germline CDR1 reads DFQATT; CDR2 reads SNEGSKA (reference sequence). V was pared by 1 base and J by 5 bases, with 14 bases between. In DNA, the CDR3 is TGCAGTGCTAGAGCCCGTTTGACTGGATATGGCTACACCTTC. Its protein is CSARARLTGYGYTF.

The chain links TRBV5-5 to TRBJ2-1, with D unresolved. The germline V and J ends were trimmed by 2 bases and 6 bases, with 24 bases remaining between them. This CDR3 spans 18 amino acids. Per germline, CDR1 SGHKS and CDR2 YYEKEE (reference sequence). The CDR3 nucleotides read TGTGCCAGCAGCTTCGGTGGTATCGCGGACCTCCCCTTCAATGAGCAGTTCTTC. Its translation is CASSFGGIADLPFNEQFF.

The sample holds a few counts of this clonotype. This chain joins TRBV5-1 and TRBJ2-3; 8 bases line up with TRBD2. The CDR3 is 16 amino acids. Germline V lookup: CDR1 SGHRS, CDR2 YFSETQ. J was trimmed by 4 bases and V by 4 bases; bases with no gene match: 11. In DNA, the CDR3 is TGCGCCAGCAGCCGGGGGGGGGCCGCAGGGGCAGATACGCAGTATTTT. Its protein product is CASSRGGAAGADTQYF.